This entry describes one TCR beta chain. The data were obtained in a study of technical replicates of blood from several donors. This CDR3 spans 13 amino acids. Germline V gene sequence: CDR1 MDHEN, CDR2 SYDVKM. V was shortened by 6 bases and J by 0 bases, with 5 bases between the two germline ends. Produced via immunoSEQ multiplex PCR; TCRdb's table is partial and in-frame only. In the table there are about 95,000 clones, approximately 95% of which are singletons. This sequence was found in a human donor in good health. Material for sequencing was T cells isolated from PBMCs. This sequence joins TRBV28 and TRBJ1-4; D perhaps matches TRBD1 (5 bases). This CDR3 is CASRQATNEKLFF. The DNA for the CDR3 is TGTGCCAGCAGACAGGCAACTAATGAAAAACTGTTTTTT.